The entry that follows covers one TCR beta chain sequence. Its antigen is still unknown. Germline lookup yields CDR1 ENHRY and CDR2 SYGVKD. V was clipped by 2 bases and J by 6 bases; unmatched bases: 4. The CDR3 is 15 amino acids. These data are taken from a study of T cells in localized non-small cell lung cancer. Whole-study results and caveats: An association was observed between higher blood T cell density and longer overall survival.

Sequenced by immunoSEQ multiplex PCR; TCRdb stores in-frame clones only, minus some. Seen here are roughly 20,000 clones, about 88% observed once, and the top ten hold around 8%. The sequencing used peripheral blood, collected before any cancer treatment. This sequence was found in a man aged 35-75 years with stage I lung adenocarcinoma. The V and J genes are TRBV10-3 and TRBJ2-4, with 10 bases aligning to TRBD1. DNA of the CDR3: TGTGCCATCAGTGAGGTCCGGGACAGGGGAAACATTCAGTACTTC. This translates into CAISEVRDRGNIQYF.